The rows below give T cell receptor beta chains drawn from one sample of a study of CD8 T cells in Susac syndrome. TCRdb fed the immunoSEQ multiplex PCR reads into MiXCR, producing one record per CDR3 protein. The sample records around 170,000 distinct CDR3 sequences, approximately 95% being singletons. The sample consisted of CD4+ T cells from PBMCs. The receptors here all came from a human donor with Susac syndrome. Both conserved end residues are part of each CDR3. The D gene is left open where the match is weak. Some rows have no size entry. The others give once, few or many, or a class for an expanded clone.

cdr3_nt: TGTGCCAGCAGTCCACGGACAGGGACCTACGAGCAGTACTTC
cdr3_aa: CASSPRTGTYEQYF
cdr3_length: 14
v_call: TRBV12-3/TRBV12-4
clone_size: few
j_call: TRBJ2-7
d_call: TRBD1

cdr3_nt: TGTGCCAGCGGCCGGGCCCATGGAACCCAGTACTTC
cdr3_aa: CASGRAHGTQYF
cdr3_length: 12
v_call: TRBV28
clone_size: NA
j_call: TRBJ2-5
d_call: NA

cdr3_nt: TGTGCCAGTAGTAGGGGGGGACAGACTAATCAGCCCCAGCATTTT
cdr3_aa: CASSRGGQTNQPQHF
cdr3_length: 15
v_call: TRBV19
clone_size: once
j_call: TRBJ1-5
d_call: TRBD1

cdr3_nt: TGCAGCGCTGATGTGGGGGAGCAAGCTAGCTTTCGTGAGACCCAGTACTTC
cdr3_aa: CSADVGEQASFRETQYF
cdr3_length: 17
v_call: TRBV29-1
clone_size: NA
j_call: TRBJ2-5
d_call: NA

cdr3_nt: TGCAGCGTTGACAGGGGGCGGTTCGTCACTGAAGCTTTCTTT
cdr3_aa: CSVDRGRFVTEAFF
cdr3_length: 14
v_call: TRBV29-1
clone_size: NA
j_call: TRBJ1-1
d_call: TRBD1

cdr3_nt: TGTGCCAGCAGCTGGGATGGACAGGGGCCTCAGCCCCAGCATTTT
cdr3_aa: CASSWDGQGPQPQHF
cdr3_length: 15
v_call: TRBV7-9
clone_size: NA
j_call: TRBJ1-5
d_call: TRBD1

cdr3_nt: TGTGCCAGCAGCACTCGACGGACCGGGGAGCTGTTTTTT
cdr3_aa: CASSTRRTGELFF
cdr3_length: 13
v_call: TRBV9
clone_size: few
j_call: TRBJ2-2
d_call: NA

cdr3_nt: TGTGCCTGGAGTGGAGACCCACAAGAGACCCAGTACTTC
cdr3_aa: CAWSGDPQETQYF
cdr3_length: 13
v_call: TRBV30
clone_size: NA
j_call: TRBJ2-5
d_call: NA

cdr3_nt: TGTGCCAGCAGTGAGAGCACCTTTCGTGCAACTAATGAAAAACTGTTTTTT
cdr3_aa: CASSESTFRATNEKLFF
cdr3_length: 17
v_call: TRBV25-1
clone_size: NA
j_call: TRBJ1-4
d_call: NA

cdr3_nt: TGTGCCAGCAGCTGGGACAGGGGGAGCTATGACTCAGCCTTC
cdr3_aa: CASSWDRGSYDSAF
cdr3_length: 14
v_call: TRBV5-4
clone_size: NA
j_call: TRBJ2-7
d_call: TRBD1

cdr3_nt: TGCAGCGTTGAAAGTGGGCCCAGCTCCTACAATGAGCAGTTCTTC
cdr3_aa: CSVESGPSSYNEQFF
cdr3_length: 15
v_call: TRBV29-1
clone_size: NA
j_call: TRBJ2-1
d_call: NA

cdr3_nt: TGTGCTAGTGGTCTCCATGAGAACACTGAAGCTTTCTTT
cdr3_aa: CASGLHENTEAFF
cdr3_length: 13
v_call: TRBV12-5
clone_size: NA
j_call: TRBJ1-1
d_call: NA

cdr3_nt: TGCAGTGCGCCTGACAGTAGCAATCAGCCCCAGCATTTT
cdr3_aa: CSAPDSSNQPQHF
cdr3_length: 13
v_call: TRBV20-1
clone_size: NA
j_call: TRBJ1-5
d_call: NA

cdr3_nt: TGTGCCAGCAGCCAAGATGGTAGAGCTTTCTTT
cdr3_aa: CASSQDGRAFF
cdr3_length: 11
v_call: TRBV3-1
clone_size: NA
j_call: TRBJ1-1
d_call: NA

cdr3_nt: TGTGCCAGCAGCCAGGCGACAGGGGTGGACACCGGGGAGCTGTTTTTT
cdr3_aa: CASSQATGVDTGELFF
cdr3_length: 16
v_call: TRBV4-2
clone_size: NA
j_call: TRBJ2-2
d_call: TRBD1

cdr3_nt: TGCAGTGCCGTTCGAGGGCAAGAGACCCAGTACTTC
cdr3_aa: CSAVRGQETQYF
cdr3_length: 12
v_call: TRBV20-1
clone_size: NA
j_call: TRBJ2-5
d_call: NA

cdr3_nt: TGTGCCAGCGAAATTCAGGGGAACACTGAAGCTTTCTTT
cdr3_aa: CASEIQGNTEAFF
cdr3_length: 13
v_call: TRBV2
clone_size: NA
j_call: TRBJ1-1
d_call: NA

cdr3_nt: TGCGCCAGCAGCATAGGCTTGCGGACTGGGGCCAACGTCCTGACTTTC
cdr3_aa: CASSIGLRTGANVLTF
cdr3_length: 16
v_call: TRBV5-1
clone_size: NA
j_call: TRBJ2-6
d_call: NA

cdr3_nt: TGCAGTGAGAATCGGGTAGATGAGACCCAGTACTTC
cdr3_aa: CSENRVDETQYF
cdr3_length: 12
v_call: TRBV20-1
clone_size: NA
j_call: TRBJ2-5
d_call: NA

cdr3_nt: TGTGCCAGCAACAAAGGGCAAACTGGGGCCAACGTCCTGACTTTC
cdr3_aa: CASNKGQTGANVLTF
cdr3_length: 15
v_call: TRBV6-1
clone_size: NA
j_call: TRBJ2-6
d_call: NA

cdr3_nt: TGTGCCACCAGTGATTTATATGAGCAGTTCTTC
cdr3_aa: CATSDLYEQFF
cdr3_length: 11
v_call: TRBV24-1
clone_size: NA
j_call: TRBJ2-1
d_call: NA

cdr3_nt: TGTGCCAGCAGCCCTCACAGGGTTTCCGGGGAGCTGTTTTTT
cdr3_aa: CASSPHRVSGELFF
cdr3_length: 14
v_call: TRBV12-3/TRBV12-4
clone_size: NA
j_call: TRBJ2-2
d_call: NA

cdr3_nt: TGTGCCTGGAGCCGAGGGGTCTGGAATCAGCCCCAGCATTTT
cdr3_aa: CAWSRGVWNQPQHF
cdr3_length: 14
v_call: TRBV30
clone_size: NA
j_call: TRBJ1-5
d_call: NA

cdr3_nt: TGTGCCTGGACCTCGAATCCGGGACAAGAAGCTTTCTTT
cdr3_aa: CAWTSNPGQEAFF
cdr3_length: 13
v_call: TRBV30
clone_size: NA
j_call: TRBJ1-1
d_call: NA

cdr3_nt: TGTGCCAGCAATACAGGAGGTCGAGAGACCCAGTACTTC
cdr3_aa: CASNTGGRETQYF
cdr3_length: 13
v_call: TRBV18
clone_size: NA
j_call: TRBJ2-5
d_call: NA

cdr3_nt: TGCGCCAGCAGCCCTGGGGGGGCTGAGACCCAGTACTTC
cdr3_aa: CASSPGGAETQYF
cdr3_length: 13
v_call: TRBV5-1
clone_size: NA
j_call: TRBJ2-5
d_call: NA

cdr3_nt: TGTGCCTGTGCCCCTAGCGGGGCCAAAAACAATGAGCAGTTCTTC
cdr3_aa: CACAPSGAKNNEQFF
cdr3_length: 15
v_call: TRBV30
clone_size: NA
j_call: TRBJ2-1
d_call: TRBD2

cdr3_nt: TGTGCCAGCAGCGACAGCCCCTCTGGGGCCAACGTCCTGACTTTC
cdr3_aa: CASSDSPSGANVLTF
cdr3_length: 15
v_call: TRBV2
clone_size: NA
j_call: TRBJ2-6
d_call: NA

cdr3_nt: TGTGCCAGCAGGAGAGGGACCGATTCACCCCTCCACTTT
cdr3_aa: CASRRGTDSPLHF
cdr3_length: 13
v_call: TRBV25-1
clone_size: NA
j_call: TRBJ1-6
d_call: NA

cdr3_nt: TGCAGTGCTAGAGTCTTGAGAGGGAACTATGGCTACACCTTC
cdr3_aa: CSARVLRGNYGYTF
cdr3_length: 14
v_call: TRBV20-1
clone_size: NA
j_call: TRBJ1-2
d_call: NA

cdr3_nt: TGCAGTGTGAGGAATATGCAGGGCGTCAATGAGCAGTTCTTC
cdr3_aa: CSVRNMQGVNEQFF
cdr3_length: 14
v_call: TRBV20-1
clone_size: NA
j_call: TRBJ2-1
d_call: NA

cdr3_nt: TGTGCCAGCAGGCCGGACAGACTCAATCAGCCCCAGCATTTT
cdr3_aa: CASRPDRLNQPQHF
cdr3_length: 14
v_call: TRBV27
clone_size: NA
j_call: TRBJ1-5
d_call: NA

cdr3_nt: TGTGCCAGCAGCCAAGATGGGGGGAAGACGCAGTATTTT
cdr3_aa: CASSQDGGKTQYF
cdr3_length: 13
v_call: TRBV3-1
clone_size: NA
j_call: TRBJ2-3
d_call: NA

cdr3_nt: TGCAGCGTTTTGGTGGCGGGAGGTGAGCAGTTCTTC
cdr3_aa: CSVLVAGGEQFF
cdr3_length: 12
v_call: TRBV29-1
clone_size: NA
j_call: TRBJ2-1
d_call: TRBD2

cdr3_nt: TGCAGTGCTAGAGAGGTACAGGCTATGAACACTGAAGCTTTCTTT
cdr3_aa: CSAREVQAMNTEAFF
cdr3_length: 15
v_call: TRBV20-1
clone_size: NA
j_call: TRBJ1-1
d_call: NA

cdr3_nt: TGTGCCAGCAGTTACTTGAGTAGGGACTATGGCTACACCTTC
cdr3_aa: CASSYLSRDYGYTF
cdr3_length: 14
v_call: TRBV6-5
clone_size: NA
j_call: TRBJ1-2
d_call: NA

cdr3_nt: TGCAGTGCTAAGGGACAAGAGACCCAGTACTTC
cdr3_aa: CSAKGQETQYF
cdr3_length: 11
v_call: TRBV20-1
clone_size: NA
j_call: TRBJ2-5
d_call: NA

cdr3_nt: TGCAGTGCTAAGCGAGAGACCCAGTACTTC
cdr3_aa: CSAKRETQYF
cdr3_length: 10
v_call: TRBV20-1
clone_size: few
j_call: TRBJ2-5
d_call: NA

cdr3_nt: TGTGCCAGCAGTGAAGAGAGGGGGGTCGGTCAGCCCCAGCATTTT
cdr3_aa: CASSEERGVGQPQHF
cdr3_length: 15
v_call: TRBV2
clone_size: NA
j_call: TRBJ1-5
d_call: NA

cdr3_nt: TGCGCCAGCAGTGTTCCTAGCTCCTACGAGCAGTACTTC
cdr3_aa: CASSVPSSYEQYF
cdr3_length: 13
v_call: TRBV10-2
clone_size: NA
j_call: TRBJ2-7
d_call: NA

cdr3_nt: TGTGCCACCAGCAGACCCCGTGCCGAGACCCAGTACTTC
cdr3_aa: CATSRPRAETQYF
cdr3_length: 13
v_call: TRBV15
clone_size: NA
j_call: TRBJ2-5
d_call: NA

cdr3_nt: TGTGCCACCAGTGATTTTGGGACAGGGGGCGCGGATGAGCAGTTCTTC
cdr3_aa: CATSDFGTGGADEQFF
cdr3_length: 16
v_call: TRBV24-1
clone_size: NA
j_call: TRBJ2-1
d_call: TRBD1

cdr3_nt: TGCAGTGCTAGAGATTCGGGCAGGGGGCAAGCTGAAGCTTTCTTT
cdr3_aa: CSARDSGRGQAEAFF
cdr3_length: 15
v_call: TRBV20-1
clone_size: NA
j_call: TRBJ1-1
d_call: TRBD1

cdr3_nt: TGTGCCACCACGACAGTGCAAGAGACCCAGTACTTC
cdr3_aa: CATTTVQETQYF
cdr3_length: 12
v_call: TRBV2
clone_size: NA
j_call: TRBJ2-5
d_call: NA

cdr3_nt: TGTGCCAGCAGCTTTATCTCCTACGAGCAGTACTTC
cdr3_aa: CASSFISYEQYF
cdr3_length: 12
v_call: TRBV7-9
clone_size: NA
j_call: TRBJ2-7
d_call: NA

cdr3_nt: TGTGCCAGCAGCCGAGGCTTGATAGCGGGAGAAACCGGGGAGCTGTTTTTT
cdr3_aa: CASSRGLIAGETGELFF
cdr3_length: 17
v_call: TRBV14
clone_size: NA
j_call: TRBJ2-2
d_call: TRBD2

cdr3_nt: TGTGCCAGCAGCCTAGGCGGACTAGCAACGCAGTATTTT
cdr3_aa: CASSLGGLATQYF
cdr3_length: 13
v_call: TRBV7-3
clone_size: NA
j_call: TRBJ2-3
d_call: TRBD2

cdr3_nt: TGTGCCAGCAGCCAGGGGGGGCTCGACTATGGCTACACCTTC
cdr3_aa: CASSQGGLDYGYTF
cdr3_length: 14
v_call: TRBV28
clone_size: NA
j_call: TRBJ1-2
d_call: TRBD1

cdr3_nt: TGCGCCAGCAGCCAAGAATGGCGGGGGGGGGAGACCCAGTACTTC
cdr3_aa: CASSQEWRGGETQYF
cdr3_length: 15
v_call: TRBV4-3
clone_size: NA
j_call: TRBJ2-5
d_call: TRBD2

cdr3_nt: TGCAGCGCGAATACCGGGTCGAACGGCTACACCTTC
cdr3_aa: CSANTGSNGYTF
cdr3_length: 12
v_call: TRBV29-1
clone_size: NA
j_call: TRBJ1-2
d_call: NA

cdr3_nt: TGTGCCAGCAGCTTAGGGGGGAGGGAGACCCAGTACTTC
cdr3_aa: CASSLGGRETQYF
cdr3_length: 13
v_call: TRBV11-2
clone_size: NA
j_call: TRBJ2-5
d_call: NA

cdr3_nt: TGTGCCAGCAGCGTAGACGGGACCGGGGAGCTGTTTTTT
cdr3_aa: CASSVDGTGELFF
cdr3_length: 13
v_call: TRBV9
clone_size: NA
j_call: TRBJ2-2
d_call: NA

cdr3_nt: TGCAGCGTCCCGTCCGGGACGGCTAACTATGGCTACACCTTC
cdr3_aa: CSVPSGTANYGYTF
cdr3_length: 14
v_call: TRBV29-1
clone_size: NA
j_call: TRBJ1-2
d_call: NA

cdr3_nt: TGTGCCAGCAGCCCCGACCTAGTCCGGGAGCTGTTTTTT
cdr3_aa: CASSPDLVRELFF
cdr3_length: 13
v_call: TRBV3-1
clone_size: NA
j_call: TRBJ2-2
d_call: NA

cdr3_nt: TGTGCCAGCGGAGACTGCCTTCCTTCCTACGAGCAGTACTTC
cdr3_aa: CASGDCLPSYEQYF
cdr3_length: 14
v_call: TRBV6-5
clone_size: NA
j_call: TRBJ2-7
d_call: NA

cdr3_nt: TGCAGTGCTAACAAGGCGGGACAGGGTTTTCAGCCCCAGCATTTT
cdr3_aa: CSANKAGQGFQPQHF
cdr3_length: 15
v_call: TRBV20-1
clone_size: NA
j_call: TRBJ1-5
d_call: TRBD1